The clone carrying this T cell receptor beta chain showed up many times. These data are taken from a study of T cells in Graves' hyperthyroidism and ophthalmopathy. TCR beta CDR3 regions were amplified from RNA transcripts. The HTBI primer set drove a first-round RT-PCR of the TCR CDR3. TCRdb used MiXCR to reprocess the multiplex PCR reads, holding one entry per CDR3 protein. The data show about 590,000 distinct CDR3 sequences, with 12% to 15% seen just once and around 7% held by the top ten. This receptor was taken from a woman between 18 and 30 years old with Graves' ophthalmopathy. The sample consisted of blood.

The CDR3, as DNA: TGTGCCAGCAGTTACTCTCCGGGTCAGCCCCAGCATTTT. This sequence encodes CASSYSPGQPQHF. The chain uses TRBV6-5 and TRBJ1-5; D is undetermined. Germline V lookup: CDR1 MNHEY, CDR2 SVGAGI. V shed 0 bases and J shed 6 bases, with 6 bases lying between them. This CDR3 is 13 amino acids long.